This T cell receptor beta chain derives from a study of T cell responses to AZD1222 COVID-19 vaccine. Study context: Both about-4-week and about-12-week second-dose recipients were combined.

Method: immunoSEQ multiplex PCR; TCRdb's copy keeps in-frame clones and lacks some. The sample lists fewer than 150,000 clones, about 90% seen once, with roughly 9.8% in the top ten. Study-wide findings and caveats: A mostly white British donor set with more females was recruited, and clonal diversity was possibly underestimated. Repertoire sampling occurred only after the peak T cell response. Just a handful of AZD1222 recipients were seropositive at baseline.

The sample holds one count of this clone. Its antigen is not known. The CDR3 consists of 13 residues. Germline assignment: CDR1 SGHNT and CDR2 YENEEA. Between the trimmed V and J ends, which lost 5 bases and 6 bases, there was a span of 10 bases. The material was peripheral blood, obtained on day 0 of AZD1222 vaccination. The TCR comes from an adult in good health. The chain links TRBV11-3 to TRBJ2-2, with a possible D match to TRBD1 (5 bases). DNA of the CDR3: TGTGCCAGCAGCCCAGGGTTCCCCGGGGAGCTGTTTTTT. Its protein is CASSPGFPGELFF.